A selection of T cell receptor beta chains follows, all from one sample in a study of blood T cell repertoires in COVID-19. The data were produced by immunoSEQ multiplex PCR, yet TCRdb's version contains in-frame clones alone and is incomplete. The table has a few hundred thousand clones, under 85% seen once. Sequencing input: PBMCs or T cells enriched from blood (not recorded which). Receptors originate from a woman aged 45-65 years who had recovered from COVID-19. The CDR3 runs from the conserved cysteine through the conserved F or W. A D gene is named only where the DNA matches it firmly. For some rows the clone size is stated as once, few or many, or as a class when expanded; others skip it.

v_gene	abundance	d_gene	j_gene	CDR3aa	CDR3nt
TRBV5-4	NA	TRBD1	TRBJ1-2	CASTMVGTGVYGYTF	TGTGCCAGCACTATGGTTGGGACAGGAGTCTATGGCTACACCTTC
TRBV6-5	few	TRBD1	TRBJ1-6	CASSSGQGYSPLHF	TGTGCCAGCAGTTCCGGACAGGGGTACTCACCCCTCCACTTT
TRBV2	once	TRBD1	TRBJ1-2	CASLQDRGSGGYTF	TGTGCCAGCCTTCAGGACAGGGGTTCGGGGGGCTACACCTTC
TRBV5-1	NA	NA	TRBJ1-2	CASSLGSGAPGYTF	TGCGCCAGCAGCTTGGGGTCAGGGGCCCCTGGCTACACCTTC
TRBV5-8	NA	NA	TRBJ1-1	CASSLEGVGTEAFF	TGTGCCAGCAGCCTGGAGGGGGTGGGCACTGAAGCTTTCTTT
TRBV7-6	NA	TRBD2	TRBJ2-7	CASSLASNSSGSKSSYEQYF	TGTGCCAGCAGCTTAGCTAGTAATAGTAGCGGGTCCAAGAGCTCCTACGAGCAGTACTTC
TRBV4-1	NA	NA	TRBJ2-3	CASSQDQGPPDTQYF	TGCGCCAGCAGCCAAGATCAGGGCCCCCCAGATACGCAGTATTTT
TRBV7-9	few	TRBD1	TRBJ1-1	CASSPRTGMNTEAFF	TGTGCCAGCAGCCCCCGGACAGGGATGAACACTGAAGCTTTCTTT
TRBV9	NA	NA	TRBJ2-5	CASSAGGGLALETQYF	TGTGCCAGCAGCGCCGGGGGAGGTCTAGCTCTGGAGACCCAGTACTTC
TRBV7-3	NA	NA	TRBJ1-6	CASSLTQLSPLHF	TGTGCCAGCAGCTTAACACAGCTGTCACCCCTCCACTTT
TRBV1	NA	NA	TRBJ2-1	CTSSLILAEGGNEQFF	TGCACCAGCAGCCTGATTCTAGCGGAAGGGGGTAATGAGCAGTTCTTC
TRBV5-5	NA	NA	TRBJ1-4	CASSFRYGREEKLFF	TGTGCCAGCAGCTTTAGGTACGGCAGGGAAGAAAAACTGTTTTTT
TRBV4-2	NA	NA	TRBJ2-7	CASSQDLPGAYEQYF	TGTGCCAGCAGCCAAGATCTTCCAGGGGCCTACGAGCAGTACTTC
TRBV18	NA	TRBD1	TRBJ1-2	CASSPGTGGYGYTF	TGTGCCAGCTCACCGGGGACAGGGGGTTATGGCTACACCTTC
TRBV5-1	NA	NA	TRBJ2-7	CASSSVIDTGHNGEKQVF	TGCGCCAGCAGCTCCGTGATAGACACAGGGCATAATGGAGAGAAGCAGGTGTTC
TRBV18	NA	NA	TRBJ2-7	CASSLYDRSYEQYF	TGTGCCAGCTCACTTTACGACAGGTCCTACGAGCAGTACTTC
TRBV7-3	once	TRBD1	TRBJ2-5	CASSLGQGARETQYF	TGTGCCAGCAGCTTGGGACAGGGGGCGCGAGAGACCCAGTACTTC
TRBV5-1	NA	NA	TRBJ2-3	CASSLDFSEDTQYF	TGCGCCAGCAGCTTGGATTTCTCCGAGGATACGCAGTATTTT
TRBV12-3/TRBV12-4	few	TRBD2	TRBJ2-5	CASRLTSGKTQYF	TGTGCCAGCAGACTAACTAGCGGGAAGACCCAGTACTTC
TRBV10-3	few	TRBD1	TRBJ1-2	CAISESQGNLYGYTF	TGTGCCATCAGCGAGTCACAGGGGAACCTCTATGGCTACACCTTC
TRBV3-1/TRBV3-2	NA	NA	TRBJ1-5	CASSHALRGEQPQHF	TGTGCCAGCAGCCATGCACTTCGCGGGGAACAGCCCCAGCATTTT
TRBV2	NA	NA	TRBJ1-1	CASSVVTANTEAFF	TGTGCCAGCAGTGTGGTCACAGCGAACACTGAAGCTTTCTTT
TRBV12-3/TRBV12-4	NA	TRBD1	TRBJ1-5	CASRQGADQPQHF	TGTGCCAGCAGACAGGGGGCTGATCAGCCCCAGCATTTT
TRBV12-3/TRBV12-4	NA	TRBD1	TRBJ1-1	CASSWTGGTEAFF	TGTGCCAGCAGTTGGACAGGGGGCACTGAAGCTTTCTTT
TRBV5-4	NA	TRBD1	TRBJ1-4	CASSGDRAEEKLFF	TGTGCCAGCAGCGGGGACAGGGCGGAAGAAAAACTGTTTTTT
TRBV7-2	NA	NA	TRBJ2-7	CASRSGSEQYF	TGTGCCAGCAGATCTGGGAGCGAGCAGTACTTC
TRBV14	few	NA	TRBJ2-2	CASSPSSRFNTGELFF	TGTGCCAGCAGCCCCTCCTCGAGGTTCAACACCGGGGAGCTGTTTTTT
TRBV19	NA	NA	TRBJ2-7	CASSLSPATVRSEQYF	TGTGCCAGTAGCCTTTCCCCGGCCACCGTACGGAGCGAGCAGTACTTC
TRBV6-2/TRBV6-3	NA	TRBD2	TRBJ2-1	CASSYELGRAWEQFF	TGTGCCAGCAGTTACGAGCTTGGGAGGGCCTGGGAGCAGTTCTTC
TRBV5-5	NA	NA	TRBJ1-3	CASSSSRTTLSGNTIYF	TGTGCCAGCAGCTCGAGCCGGACAACCCTCTCTGGAAACACCATATATTTT
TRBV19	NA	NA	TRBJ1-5	CASRRGGESNQPQHF	TGTGCCAGTAGGAGGGGGGGGGAGAGCAATCAGCCCCAGCATTTT
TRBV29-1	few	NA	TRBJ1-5	CSVDTQGTQHF	TGCAGCGTTGATACCCAGGGAACCCAGCATTTT
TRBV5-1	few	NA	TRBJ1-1	CASRTRLNTEAFF	TGCGCCAGCAGGACCAGGCTGAACACTGAAGCTTTCTTT
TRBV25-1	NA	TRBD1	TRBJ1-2	CASSPTGTVYGYTF	TGTGCCAGCAGCCCAACAGGGACAGTCTATGGCTACACCTTC